Sequencing of this TCR beta chain was carried out in a study of vaccination and CD4 T cells after COVID-19. Study summary: The convalescents, six males and four females, included two who were Hispanic. Each control culture was treated with a CEFX pool, an HIV-1 Nef pool, or no peptide.

Time point denoted: late sampling 161 to 241 days after vaccination in a few convalescent patients. Specified treatment: roughly 10-day PBMC culture with coronavirus spike peptide pools or control peptides (ViraFEST assay). Fresh IL-2 medium replaced half the culture medium on days 3 and 7. In regard to this clonotype: Its antigen is not known.

An Oncomine TCR Beta short-read assay was used to sequence the DNA from cultured CD4+ T cells. TCRdb reprocessed the PCR reads via MiXCR and lists one record per CDR3 protein. Counted here are approximately 17,000 distinct CDR3 sequences, less than 60% occurring once; the ten biggest clones make up about 18%. This material consisted of CD4+ T cells from blood, cultured in vitro, taken about 7 months after SARS-CoV-2 vaccination. The sequence came from a human donor who had recovered from COVID-19.

DNA of the CDR3: TGTGCCATACGAACTAGCGGGGGCTCCTACGAGCAGTACTTC. It is translated as CAIRTSGGSYEQYF. This sequence joins TRBV10-3 and TRBJ2-7; 11 nucleotides line up with TRBD2. CDR1 and CDR2 (germline): ENHRY, SYGVKD. This CDR3 has 14 residues. With V trimmed by 9 bases and J by 0 bases, 4 bases remained unmatched.